The 24 T cell receptor beta chains presented below share a single source sample, sequenced in a study of response to subunit inactivated influenza vaccine. TCRdb re-called the RT-PCR reads through MiXCR, storing one row per CDR3 protein. The sample carries 710,000 or so distinct CDR3 sequences, 15% to 17% recorded once. The source was PBMCs from blood, collected 12 days after vaccination. These receptors came from a man aged 50 or older who received an inactivated influenza vaccine.

This chain uses TRBV29-1 with TRBJ2-3; perhaps D is TRBD1 or TRBD2 (5 bases each). This CDR3 is built from 13 residues. Germline V CDR1 and CDR2: SQVTM, ANQGSEA. With 4 bases removed from V and 4 bases from J, the gap between germline ends came to 12 bases. CDR3 sequence: CSVGGSSADTQYF. The CDR3 nucleotides read TGCAGCGTTGGGGGGAGTTCCGCAGATACGCAGTATTTT.

The rearrangement uses TRBV20-1 and TRBJ2-1; no clear D gene. V lost 4 bases and J lost 3, with 4 bases in between. This CDR3 has 11 amino acids. Per the germline V gene, CDR1 is DFQATT and CDR2 is SNEGSKA (reference sequence). The DNA of the CDR3 is TGCAGTGCTAAAGACTACAATGAGCAGTTCTTC. Amino acids: CSAKDYNEQFF.

V is TRBV7-2 and J is TRBJ2-1, with TRBD2 matching over 8 bases. Germline-derived CDR1 and CDR2 are SGHTA and FQGNSA. This CDR3 spans 14 amino acids. Trimming at V came to 5 bases and at J to 9 bases, leaving 9 bases not matched to a gene. CDR3 in amino acids: CASSMSGSWIEQFF. The CDR3 bases are TGTGCCAGCAGCATGAGCGGGAGTTGGATTGAGCAGTTCTTC.

The chain links TRBV9 to TRBJ2-7; D is uncertain. This CDR3 is 14 amino acids long. Between the trimmed V and J ends, which lost 0 bases and 6 bases, there was a span of 13 bases. Germline V lookup: CDR1 SGDLS, CDR2 YYNGEE. This CDR3 reads CASSVAPGMGEQYF. The CDR3 DNA sequence: TGTGCCAGCAGCGTAGCTCCGGGTATGGGCGAGCAGTACTTC. The entire variable domain, with the rest obtained from reference TRBV9 and TRBJ2-7, is as follows: DSGVTQTPKHLITATGQRVTLRCSPRSGDLSVYWYQQSLDQGLQFLIQYYNGEERAKGNILERFSAQQFPDLHSELNLSSLELGDSALYFCASSVAPGMGEQYFGPGTRLTVT.

In its sample, this clonotype was seen a few times. The CDR3, as DNA: TGTGCCAGCAGTTTATATCCATTGGAAGGTAACATGAACACTGAAGCTTTCTTT. It is translated as CASSLYPLEGNMNTEAFF. The V call is TRBV28, the J call TRBJ1-1; unclear D gene. V lost 1 base and J 0 bases, leaving 18 bases between the germline ends. Germline V lookup: CDR1 MDHEN, CDR2 SYDVKM. The CDR3 consists of 18 residues.

The rearrangement uses TRBV27 and TRBJ2-1, with TRBD2 identical over 12 bases. Germline CDR1 and CDR2: MNHEY and SMNVEV (reference sequence). The CDR3 sequence is 17 residues long. J gave up 9 bases and V 8 bases, and 17 bases lay outside the gene matches. This CDR3 is CASLRLAGVGRGGEQFF. CDR3 nucleotide sequence: TGTGCCAGCCTAAGACTAGCGGGAGTTGGGCGGGGGGGTGAGCAGTTCTTC.

This clonotype came up a few times. The genes are TRBV4-1 and TRBJ2-7; 12 bases fit TRBD2. The CDR3 is made up of 16 amino acids. Germline CDR1 MGHRA, CDR2 YSYEKL. V dropped 1 base and J dropped 2; count of bases not matched to a gene: 3. This CDR3 is CASSQASGRAPYEQYF. DNA for the CDR3: TGCGCCAGCAGCCAAGCTAGCGGGAGGGCCCCCTACGAGCAGTACTTC.

The sample holds a few counts of this clonotype. This chain uses TRBV20-1 with TRBJ2-2, with D tentatively TRBD1 or TRBD2 (5 bases each). The V end was cut by 6 bases, the J end by 3 bases, with 14 bases between. Germline values: CDR1 DFQATT, CDR2 SNEGSKA (reference sequence). This CDR3 region has 14 residues. Here the CDR3 reads CSAAEGSYTGELFF. The CDR3, as DNA: TGCAGTGCCGCCGAGGGGTCGTACACCGGGGAGCTGTTTTTT.

This clonotype showed up just a few times. The chain uses TRBV20-1 and TRBJ2-3, with D possibly TRBD2 on 5 matching bases. The V gene lost 7 bases and the J gene lost 0 bases, with 11 bases spanning the gap. Germline V gene data show CDR1 as DFQATT and CDR2 as SNEGSKA (reference sequence). This CDR3 comprises 13 residues. CDR3 in amino acids: CSVTGSSTDTQYF. The CDR3 DNA reads TGCAGTGTCACGGGATCTAGCACAGATACGCAGTATTTT.

The V call is TRBV7-6, the J call TRBJ2-5; no reliable D call. Trimming took off 5 bases at V and 3 bases at J, with 7 bases between the two ends. CDR3 size: 12 residues. Germline loops: CDR1 SGHVS, CDR2 FNYEAQ. The CDR3 DNA follows: TGTGCCAGCAGCCACCCGGAAGAGACCCAGTACTTC. Translating it yields CASSHPEETQYF.

This clonotype was seen more than once but under ten times. The chain links TRBV6-5 to TRBJ2-3; 9 nucleotides line up with TRBD2. V lost 0 bases, J lost 5 bases, and 6 bases stayed unmatched. This CDR3 has 16 residues. The germline CDR1 and CDR2 sequences are MNHEY and SVGAGI. The CDR3 region is CASSYSLVAGEDTQYF. DNA for the CDR3: TGTGCCAGCAGTTACTCCCTGGTAGCGGGAGAAGATACGCAGTATTTT.

A few counts support this clonotype. The J gene is TRBJ2-7, the V gene TRBV7-2; TRBD1 matches at 10 bases. V gave up 1 base and J gave up 2 bases; unmatched junction bases: 5. The V gene's germline CDR1 is SGHTA and CDR2 FQGNSA. CDR3 length: 16 residues. In DNA form, the CDR3 reads TGTGCCAGCAGCTTAGGGACAGGGGGTTCACCCTACGAGCAGTACTTC. Translated, it gives CASSLGTGGSPYEQYF.

V and J are TRBV5-1 and TRBJ1-6, with 9 nucleotides matching TRBD1. Losses at the gene ends were 4 bases for V and 9 bases for J; bases not matched to a gene: 8. This CDR3 comprises 15 residues. In germline, CDR1 is SGHRS, CDR2 YFSETQ. DNA for the CDR3: TGCGCCAGCAGCCAGAAGGGACAGGGAAGTTCACCCCTCCACTTT. It codes for CASSQKGQGSSPLHF.

A single count supports this clonotype. V gene TRBV6-1 combines with J gene TRBJ1-5; D unclear. Germline V gene lookup returns CDR1 MNHNS and CDR2 SASEGT. The CDR3 contains 13 residues. V dropped 7 bases and J dropped 10 bases, with 17 bases sitting between them. The CDR3 reads CASTTADGHPQHF. The DNA for the CDR3 is TGTGCCAGCACCACTGCTGACGGTCATCCCCAGCATTTT.

This clonotype was picked up many times. The chain joins TRBV20-1 to TRBJ2-5; D gene uncertain. Germline CDR1 DFQATT, CDR2 SNEGSKA (reference sequence). The CDR3 sequence is 13 residues long. Trimming shortened V by 1 base and J by 2 bases, and 8 bases separated the two germline ends. The CDR3 loop reads CSARAMDQETQYF. CDR3 sequence (DNA): TGCAGTGCTAGAGCTATGGATCAAGAGACCCAGTACTTC.

V and J are TRBV12-3 or TRBV12-4 and TRBJ2-7; 13 bases are shared with TRBD2. The V and J ends lost 6 bases and 6 bases, in that order; junction bases with no gene match: 2. There are 13 residues in the CDR3. CDR3 sequence reads: CASRWTSGSEQYF. The CDR3 DNA follows: TGTGCCAGCAGATGGACTAGCGGGAGCGAGCAGTACTTC.

This clonotype was seen more than once but under ten times. This chain joins TRBV6-1 and TRBJ1-6, with D unclear. The CDR3 covers 15 residues. Germline V gives CDR1 MNHNS, CDR2 SASEGT. Between the trimmed V and J ends, which lost 1 base and 8 bases, there was a span of 12 bases. CDR3 in DNA: TGTGCCAGCAGTGAAGTCCCGGGTGGCGATTCACCCCTCCACTTT. As protein: CASSEVPGGDSPLHF.

This rearrangement joins TRBV6-1 to TRBJ1-6; D unclear. Germline values: CDR1 MNHNS, CDR2 SASEGT. The CDR3 contains 14 residues. V shed 6 bases and J shed 5 bases, with 11 bases lying between them. This chain's CDR3 is CASRPRANNSPLHF. The CDR3 DNA is TGTGCCAGCAGGCCCCGGGCCAATAATTCACCCCTCCACTTT.

This clonotype has a handful of counts. CDR3 amino acids: CASSSQSWNEQFF. CDR3 sequence (DNA): TGTGCCAGCAGCTCCCAGAGTTGGAATGAGCAGTTCTTC. The chain links TRBV7-2 to TRBJ2-1; D ambiguous. The V gene lost 4 bases and the J gene lost 7 bases, with 11 bases spanning the gap. CDR3 length: 13 amino acids. Germline CDR1 and CDR2: SGHTA and FQGNSA.

The CDR3 nucleotides are TGTGCCATCAGTGAGTCACCGAAGCTCGACTACACCTTC. Its protein is CAISESPKLDYTF. This chain joins TRBV10-3 and TRBJ1-2; no clear D gene. CDR3 length: 13 amino acids. Germline CDR1 and CDR2: ENHRY and SYGVKD. Trimming took 0 bases from V and 10 from J, leaving 12 bases between them.

CDR3 sequence reads: CASGKVGGSYNEQFF. In DNA, the CDR3 is TGCGCCAGCGGAAAAGTGGGGGGGAGCTACAATGAGCAGTTCTTC. The V call is TRBV4-3, the J call TRBJ2-1, with TRBD2 matching over 7 bases. Germline V gene lookup returns CDR1 LGHNA and CDR2 YSLEER. V gave up 8 bases and J gave up 3 bases; unmatched junction bases: 10. The CDR3 consists of 15 residues.

This clonotype was seen a few times. The gene calls are TRBV4-3 and TRBJ1-2; 8 bases fit TRBD1. Germline V gives CDR1 LGHNA, CDR2 YSLEER. The V segment lost 4 bases and the J segment 4 bases; nucleotides outside the gene matches: 8. CDR3 length: 15 residues. The CDR3 is CASSPQTGATYGYTF. The CDR3 nucleotides are TGCGCCAGCAGCCCACAGACAGGGGCAACCTATGGCTACACCTTC.

This clonotype was found a few times. The V and J genes are TRBV4-1 and TRBJ2-1, with 10 bases aligning to TRBD1. J lost 5 bases, V lost 4 bases, and 8 bases had no gene match. The CDR3 length is 16 residues. The V gene's germline CDR1 is MGHRA and CDR2 YSYEKL. DNA for the CDR3: TGCGCCAGCAGCCTCTCATTGGGACAGGGGAACAATGAGCAGTTCTTC. Encoded protein: CASSLSLGQGNNEQFF.

V usage is TRBV20-1 and J usage is TRBJ2-7; TRBD1 is a possible D gene (5 bases). Looked up from germline, CDR1 is DFQATT and CDR2 is SNEGSKA (reference sequence). The CDR3 runs 12 residues. V was cut by 6 bases and J by 3 bases, with 12 bases left in between. DNA for the CDR3: TGCAGTGCCGACGACAGAGACTACGAGCAGTACTTC. Its translation: CSADDRDYEQYF.